This TCR beta chain is drawn from a study of post-analysis software for immune sequencing data. The CDR3 totals 14 residues. V lost 4 bases and J lost 6; bases outside the gene matches: 6. In germline, CDR1 is MNHEY, CDR2 SVGAGI. To note about this clonotype: The antigen is unknown.

Study results and caveats: There were five TRBV segments more frequent in patients than controls, and TRBV5-6, TRBV5-1 and TRBV20-1 were among them. Normalized Chao1 diversity in multiple sclerosis patients fell significantly below that of controls.

Unique molecular identifiers featured in each of the TCR beta cDNA libraries. When about 1 to 11 million T cells were used, they gave approximately 530,000 cDNA molecules. Via MiXCR, TCRdb re-called the PCR reads, giving one row per CDR3 protein. The table lists about 760,000 distinct CDR3 sequences, about 27% of them singletons. The sample comprised blood. The clonotype comes from a girl aged 10 to 17 with multiple sclerosis. The genes are TRBV6-5 and TRBJ1-2; TRBD1 matches at 9 bases. In nucleotides, the CDR3 is TGTGCCAGCAGTTCCGGACAGGGGCATCATGGCTACACCTTC. Amino acid sequence: CASSSGQGHHGYTF.